A single sample is the source of the 7 T cell receptor beta chains below, sequenced in a study of molecular identifiers for immune sequencing clone quantification (dated by TCRdb to between 2017 and 2018). The method was PCR. TCRdb lists the instrument as Illumina HiSeq 4000. The public reads were run again by TCRdb, first through fastp at Q25 and then through MiXCR, and only productive beta chains were kept. Duplicate CDR3 protein sequences are folded into a single record with the most common DNA and genes. This sample comprises more than 450,000 distinct CDR3 sequences, 20% to 25% of them detected only once. The ten largest clones represent about 0.78% of the sample. Sample: naive CD8+ T cells from blood, with Jurkat cell RNA spiked in. The sample's cell subset or site, from its label and the paper: FACS-sorted CD8+CD4-CCR7+CD45RA+ naive T cells. The receptors shown here come from a human donor in good health. Some libraries in this study had Jurkat cell RNA spiked in.

This clonotype was counted at least ten times. The genes are TRBV7-9 and TRBJ2-5; 11 bases fit TRBD1. The germline V gene encodes CDR1 SEHNR and CDR2 FQNEAQ (reference sequence). The trim removed 5 bases at V and 3 bases at J, leaving 8 bases unmatched. The CDR3 sequence is 16 residues long. The CDR3 region is CASSVDRGQGEETQYF. The CDR3 bases are TGTGCCAGCAGCGTGGACAGGGGGCAAGGGGAAGAGACCCAGTACTTC.

In regard to this clonotype: A much larger clone sits a single nucleotide away, making a read error possible. This chain uses TRBV6-5 with TRBJ2-2; 9 bases are a match to TRBD2. The germline V gene has CDR1 MNHEY and CDR2 SVGAGI. The CDR3 is 16 residues long. The DNA for the CDR3 is TGTGCCAGCAGTCAGCCACTAGCGGGTAACACCGGGGGGCTGTTTTTT. This sequence encodes CASSQPLAGNTGGLFF.

This rearrangement joins TRBV18 to TRBJ1-1, with D possibly matching TRBD1 (5 bases). There are 21 residues in the CDR3. Trimming stripped 3 bases from V and 0 bases from J, with 29 bases between. The V gene's germline CDR1 is KGHSH and CDR2 LQKENI. Here the CDR3 DNA reads TGTGCCAGCTCACCTCAACCGGTAGTGTGGGGGGAGTCACAAATGAACACTGAAGCTTTCTTT. As protein: CASSPQPVVWGESQMNTEAFF.

This clonotype has a handful of counts. This rearrangement joins TRBV9 to TRBJ2-2; 8 bases line up with TRBD2. Germline V gene sequence: CDR1 SGDLS, CDR2 YYNGEE. This CDR3 is built from 15 residues. V gave up 1 base and J gave up 5 bases; unmatched junction bases: 4. CDR3 nucleotides: TGTGCCAGCAGCGTAATCAGCGGGGGTACCGGGGAGCTGTTTTTT. Protein product: CASSVISGGTGELFF.

There are many counts of this clonotype. This chain uses TRBV2 with TRBJ2-7; 9 bases line up with TRBD1. This CDR3 is built from 16 residues. In germline, CDR1 is SNHLY, CDR2 FYNNEI. V lost 4 bases and J lost 5; bases outside the gene matches: 12. The CDR3 nucleotides read TGTGCCAGCAGTGGAAGGTGGGACAGGGTTGACGACGAGCAGTACTTC. Translation: CASSGRWDRVDDEQYF.

This clonotype appeared a few times. The CDR3 coding sequence is TGTGCCAGCAGCTTGGACGCAGAAAAACTGTTTTTT. As protein: CASSLDAEKLFF. The genes are TRBV7-9 and TRBJ1-4; D is unresolved. CDR1 SEHNR and CDR2 FQNEAQ come from the germline V gene (reference sequence). The length of the CDR3 is 12 residues. V lost 3 bases and J lost 8, with 7 bases in between. The full variable domain, rest sourced from reference TRBV7-9 and TRBJ1-4, is DTGVSQNPRHKITKRGQNVTFRCDPISEHNRLYWYRQTLGQGPEFLTYFQNEAQLEKSRLLSDRFSAERPKGSFSTLEIQRTEQGDSAMYLCASSLDAEKLFFGSGTQLSVL.

This chain joins TRBV27 and TRBJ2-1; TRBD1 matches 8 bases. The V gene end was trimmed by 4 bases and the J gene end by 13 bases; junction bases not matched to a gene: 3. The germline gives CDR1 MNHEY, CDR2 SMNVEV (reference sequence). This CDR3 is 11 amino acids long. For the CDR3, the DNA is TGTGCCAGCAGTTATGGACAGGGACAGTTCTTC. Protein product: CASSYGQGQFF.